The clone carrying this TCR beta chain appeared many times. The data are from a study of human T cells and chemical hapten exposure. The wider study: Mainly, slight library volume differences in the pool made TCR yields vary.

V lost 3 bases to trimming and J lost 6 bases, with 11 bases between them. CDR1 is SQVTM and CDR2 is ANQGSEA in the germline V gene. CDR3 length equals 13 residues. As the library was built, unique molecular identifiers were attached to individual cDNA molecules. MiXCR, run by TCRdb on the 5' RACE reads, gives a single entry per CDR3 protein. Of 110,000 to 150,000 distinct CDR3 sequences in the sample, approximately 4% were seen once. Someone pulled total RNA out of unfractionated whole blood. This TCR was recovered from a female donor in good health. This chain connects TRBV29-1 to TRBJ2-2; no reliable D call. The CDR3 DNA follows: TGCAGCGTTGATAGGATGGCTGCCGGGGAGCTGTTTTTT. It encodes CSVDRMAAGELFF.